This T cell receptor beta chain came from a study of CD8+CD57+ T cells in acquired aplastic anemia. This clonotype was counted a few times. Whoever was chosen for sequencing had shown CD8+CD57+ cell expansion by flow cytometry. CDR3 and TCR beta VDJ profiling relied on genomic DNA as the template. TCRdb re-analysed the reads in MiXCR, keeping a single row per CDR3 protein. The data hold a few hundred thousand distinct CDR3 sequences, with about three fifths observed a single time. The CDR3 is 16 amino acids. With V trimmed by 5 bases and J by 8 bases, 15 bases remained unmatched. The germline CDR1 and CDR2 sequences are LGHDT and YNNKEL (reference sequence).

This receptor was obtained from a human donor with aplastic anemia. The sequenced material came from sorted CD4+, CD8+, or CD8+CD57+ T cells (not recorded which) from PBMCs. This sequence joins TRBV3-1 and TRBJ2-1; TRBD1 matches at 7 bases. CDR3 region: CASSKKPGQTTYEQFF. CDR3 DNA sequence: TGTGCCAGCAGCAAAAAACCGGGACAGACGACCTATGAGCAGTTCTTC.